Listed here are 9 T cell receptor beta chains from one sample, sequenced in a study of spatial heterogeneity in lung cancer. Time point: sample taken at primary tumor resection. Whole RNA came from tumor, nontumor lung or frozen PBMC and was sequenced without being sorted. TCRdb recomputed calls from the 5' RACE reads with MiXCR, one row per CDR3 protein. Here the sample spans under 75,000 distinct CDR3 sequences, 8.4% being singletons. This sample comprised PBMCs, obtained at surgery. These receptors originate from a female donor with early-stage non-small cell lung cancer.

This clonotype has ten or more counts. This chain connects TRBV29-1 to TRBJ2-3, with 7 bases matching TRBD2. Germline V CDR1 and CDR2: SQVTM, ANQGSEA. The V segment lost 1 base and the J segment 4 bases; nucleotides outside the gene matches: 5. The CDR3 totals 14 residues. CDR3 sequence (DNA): TGCAGCGTTGAAGGCGGGGGACGGGCAGATACGCAGTATTTT. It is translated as CSVEGGGRADTQYF.

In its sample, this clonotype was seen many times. CDR3 residues: CASSPTGGSETQYF. DNA for the CDR3: TGTGCCAGCAGCCCCACAGGGGGCAGCGAGACCCAGTACTTC. The V call is TRBV9, the J call TRBJ2-5; TRBD1 agrees at 9 bases. Germline values: CDR1 SGDLS, CDR2 YYNGEE. Trimming took 4 bases from V and 5 from J; bases not matched to a gene: 6. This CDR3 comprises 14 residues.

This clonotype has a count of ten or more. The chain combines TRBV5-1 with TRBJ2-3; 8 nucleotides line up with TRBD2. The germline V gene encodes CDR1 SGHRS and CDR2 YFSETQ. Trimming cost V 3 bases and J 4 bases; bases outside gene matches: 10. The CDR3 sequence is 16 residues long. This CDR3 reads CASSWGTSGASDTQYF. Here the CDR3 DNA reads TGCGCCAGCAGCTGGGGGACTAGTGGAGCGTCAGATACGCAGTATTTT.

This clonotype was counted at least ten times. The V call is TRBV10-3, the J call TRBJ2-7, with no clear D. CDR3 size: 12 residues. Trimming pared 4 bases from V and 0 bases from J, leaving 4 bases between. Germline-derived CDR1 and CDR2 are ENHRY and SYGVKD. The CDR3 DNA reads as TGTGCCATCAGTGGGGGCTCCTACGAGCAGTACTTC. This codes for CAISGGSYEQYF.

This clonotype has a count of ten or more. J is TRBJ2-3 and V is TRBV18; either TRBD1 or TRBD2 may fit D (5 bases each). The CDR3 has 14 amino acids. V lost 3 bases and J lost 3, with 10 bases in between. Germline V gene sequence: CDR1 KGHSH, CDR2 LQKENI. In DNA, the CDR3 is TGTGCCAGCTCACCCCGGGACGGGACAGATACGCAGTATTTT. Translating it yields CASSPRDGTDTQYF.

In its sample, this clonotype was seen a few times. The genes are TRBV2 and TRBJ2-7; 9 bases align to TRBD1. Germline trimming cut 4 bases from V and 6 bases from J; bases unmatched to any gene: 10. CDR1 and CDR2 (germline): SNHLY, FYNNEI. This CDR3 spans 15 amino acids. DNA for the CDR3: TGTGCCAGCAGTGGATTGGGACAGGGAAAGAGCGAGCAGTACTTC. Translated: CASSGLGQGKSEQYF.

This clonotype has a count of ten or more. CDR3 in DNA: TGCGCCAGCAGATCCAGAAGGGAGAACACTGAAGCTTTCTTT. It specifies CASRSRRENTEAFF. This chain uses TRBV5-1 with TRBJ1-1; D unresolved. This CDR3 has 14 residues. The germline V and J ends were trimmed by 5 bases and 1 base, with 12 bases remaining between them. Germline lookup yields CDR1 SGHRS and CDR2 YFSETQ.

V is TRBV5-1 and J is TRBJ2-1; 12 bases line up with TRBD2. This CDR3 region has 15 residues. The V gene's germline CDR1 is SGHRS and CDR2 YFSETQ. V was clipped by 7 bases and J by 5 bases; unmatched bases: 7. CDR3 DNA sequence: TGCGCCAGCTGGGAACTAGCGGGGGGACACAATGAGCAGTTCTTC. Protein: CASWELAGGHNEQFF.

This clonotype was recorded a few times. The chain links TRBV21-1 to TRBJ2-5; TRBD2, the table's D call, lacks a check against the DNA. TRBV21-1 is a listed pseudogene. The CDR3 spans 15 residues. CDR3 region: CASPTIAGVVETQYF. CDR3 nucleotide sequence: TGTGCCAGCCCAACCATAGCGGGAGTAGTGGAGACCCAGTACTTC.